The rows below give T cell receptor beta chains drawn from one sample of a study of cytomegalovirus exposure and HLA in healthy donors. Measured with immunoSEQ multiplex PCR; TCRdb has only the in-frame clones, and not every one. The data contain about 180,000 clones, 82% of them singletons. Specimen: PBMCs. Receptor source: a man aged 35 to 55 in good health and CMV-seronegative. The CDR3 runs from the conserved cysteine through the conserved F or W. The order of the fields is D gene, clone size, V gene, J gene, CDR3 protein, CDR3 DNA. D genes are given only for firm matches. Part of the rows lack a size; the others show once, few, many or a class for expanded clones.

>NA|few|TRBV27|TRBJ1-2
CASSLSESYGYTF
TGTGCCAGCAGTTTATCGGAGAGCTATGGCTACACCTTC
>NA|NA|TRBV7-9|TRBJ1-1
CASSWEGRETEAFF
TGTGCCAGCAGTTGGGAGGGGCGTGAAACTGAAGCTTTCTTT
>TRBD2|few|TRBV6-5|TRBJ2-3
CASSYRLAVSDTQYF
TGTGCCAGCAGTTACCGACTAGCGGTCTCGGATACGCAGTATTTT
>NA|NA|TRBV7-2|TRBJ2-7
CASSLGGFSLEQYF
TGTGCCAGCAGCTTAGGCGGCTTTTCCCTCGAGCAGTACTTC
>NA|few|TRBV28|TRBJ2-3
CASSSTDTQYF
TGTGCCAGCAGCTCCACAGATACGCAGTATTTT
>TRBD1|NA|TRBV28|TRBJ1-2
CASSRDRRYGYTF
TGTGCCAGCAGTCGGGACAGACGCTATGGCTACACCTTC
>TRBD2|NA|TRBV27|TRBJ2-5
CASSLVAGAVETQYF
TGTGCCAGCAGTTTAGTTGCGGGAGCAGTAGAGACCCAGTACTTC
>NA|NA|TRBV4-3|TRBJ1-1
CASSRKRDTEAFF
TGCGCCAGCAGCCGGAAGAGGGACACTGAAGCTTTCTTT
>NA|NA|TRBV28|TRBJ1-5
CASSFATSQGINQPQHF
TGTGCCAGCAGTTTCGCCACATCACAGGGAATCAATCAGCCCCAGCATTTT
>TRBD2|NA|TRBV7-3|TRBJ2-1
CASSSHSRTSGSFEQFF
TGTGCCAGCAGCTCCCACTCTCGGACTAGCGGGAGTTTTGAGCAGTTCTTC
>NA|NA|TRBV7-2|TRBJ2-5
CASSRSNQETQYF
TGTGCCAGCAGCCGGAGTAACCAAGAGACCCAGTACTTC
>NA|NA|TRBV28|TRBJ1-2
CASSSSGLYGYTF
TGTGCCAGCAGTTCGTCAGGGTTATATGGCTACACCTTC
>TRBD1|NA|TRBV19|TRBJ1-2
CASSILTGRGYTF
TGTGCCAGTAGTATATTGACAGGGAGAGGCTACACCTTC
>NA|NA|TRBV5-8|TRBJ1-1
CASSTVGGAMNTEAFF
TGTGCCAGCAGTACCGTTGGGGGGGCCATGAACACTGAAGCTTTCTTT
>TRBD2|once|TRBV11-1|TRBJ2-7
CASSHSGRGSYEQYF
TGTGCCAGCAGCCATAGCGGGAGGGGCTCCTACGAGCAGTACTTC
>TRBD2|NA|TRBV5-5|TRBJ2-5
CASSPWSLAGGQETQYF
TGTGCCAGCAGCCCCTGGTCCCTAGCGGGGGGGCAGGAGACCCAGTACTTC
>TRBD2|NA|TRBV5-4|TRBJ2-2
CASSFGTSGAGGELFF
TGTGCCAGCAGCTTCGGGACTAGCGGGGCTGGCGGGGAGCTGTTTTTT
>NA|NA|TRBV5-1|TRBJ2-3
CASSSGTDTQYF
TGCGCCAGCAGCTCGGGCACAGATACGCAGTATTTT
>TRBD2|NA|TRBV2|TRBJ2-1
CASRGTSGANEQFF
TGTGCCAGCAGGGGGACTAGCGGGGCTAATGAGCAGTTCTTC
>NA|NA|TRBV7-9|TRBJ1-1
CASSYTGANTEAFF
TGTGCCAGCAGCTATACGGGAGCGAACACTGAAGCTTTCTTT
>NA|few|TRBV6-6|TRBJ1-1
CASSWQLNTEAFF
TGTGCCAGCAGTTGGCAACTGAACACTGAAGCTTTCTTT
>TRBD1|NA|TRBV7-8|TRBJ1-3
CASSLGTGRGNTIYF
TGTGCCAGCAGCTTAGGGACAGGGAGGGGAAACACCATATATTTT
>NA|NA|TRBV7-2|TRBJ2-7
CASSPLPQGEQYF
TGTGCCAGCAGCCCCCTCCCCCAGGGGGAGCAGTACTTC
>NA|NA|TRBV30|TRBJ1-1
CAWVGDTEAFF
TGTGCCTGGGTCGGGGACACTGAAGCTTTCTTT
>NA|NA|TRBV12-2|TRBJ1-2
CASRFSYYGYTF
TGTGCAAGTCGCTTTTCTTACTATGGCTACACCTTC
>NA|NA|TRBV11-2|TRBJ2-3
CASSQTQGLDTQYF
TGTGCCAGCAGCCAAACACAGGGCCTTGATACGCAGTATTTT
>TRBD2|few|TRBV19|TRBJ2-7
CASRDLAGEGYEQYF
TGTGCCAGTAGAGATCTGGCGGGAGAAGGGTACGAGCAGTACTTC
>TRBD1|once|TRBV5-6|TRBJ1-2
CASSDDRVYGYTF
TGTGCCAGCAGCGACGACAGGGTCTATGGCTACACCTTC
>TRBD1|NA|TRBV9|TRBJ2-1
CASSVATGGGPQFF
TGTGCCAGCAGCGTAGCTACAGGGGGAGGCCCCCAGTTCTTC
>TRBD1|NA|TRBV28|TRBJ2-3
CASSSPGQGTDTQYF
TGTGCCAGCAGTTCGCCGGGACAGGGGACAGATACGCAGTATTTT
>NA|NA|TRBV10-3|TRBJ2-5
CAISTGTQETQYF
TGTGCCATATCGACAGGAACCCAAGAGACCCAGTACTTC
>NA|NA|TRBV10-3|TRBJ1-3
CAISESHGTGNTIYF
TGTGCCATCAGTGAGTCCCACGGTACGGGAAACACCATATATTTT
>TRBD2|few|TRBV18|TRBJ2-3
CASSSLAGAEGDTQYF
TGTGCCAGCTCATCCTTAGCGGGGGCCGAGGGAGATACGCAGTATTTT
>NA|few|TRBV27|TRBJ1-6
CASSLEGYNSPLHF
TGTGCCAGCAGTTTAGAGGGCTATAATTCACCCCTCCACTTT
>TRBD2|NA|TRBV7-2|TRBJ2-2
CASSLGLAGTGELFF
TGTGCCAGCAGCTTAGGACTAGCTGGGACCGGGGAGCTGTTTTTT
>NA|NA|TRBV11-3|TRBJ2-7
CASSLEGGGGGVREQYF
TGTGCCAGCAGCTTAGAAGGAGGGGGGGGTGGTGTTCGCGAGCAGTACTTC
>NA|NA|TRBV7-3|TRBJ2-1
CASSSYSSYNEQFF
TGTGCCAGCAGCTCCTATAGCTCCTACAATGAGCAGTTCTTC
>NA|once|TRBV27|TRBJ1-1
CASSFRVPLNTEAFF
TGTGCCAGCAGTTTTCGAGTCCCCTTGAACACTGAAGCTTTCTTT
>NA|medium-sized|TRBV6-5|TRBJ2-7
CASSYQYEQYF
TGTGCCAGCAGTTACCAGTACGAGCAGTACTTC
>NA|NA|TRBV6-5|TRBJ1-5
CASRRTVSPYQPQHF
TGTGCCAGCAGAAGGACAGTGAGCCCGTATCAGCCCCAGCATTTT
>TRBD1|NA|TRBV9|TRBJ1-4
CASSVGTGNEKLFF
TGTGCCAGCAGCGTAGGGACAGGTAATGAAAAACTGTTTTTT
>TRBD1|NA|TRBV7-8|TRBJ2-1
CASQTDRGYNEQFF
TGTGCCAGTCAAACTGACAGGGGGTACAATGAGCAGTTCTTC
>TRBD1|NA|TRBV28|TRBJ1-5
CASSLRMTGGNQPQHF
TGTGCCAGCAGTTTAAGGATGACAGGGGGCAATCAGCCCCAGCATTTT
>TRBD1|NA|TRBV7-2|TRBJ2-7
CASSTSRDRLHEQYF
TGTGCCAGCAGTACTTCCCGGGACAGGCTCCACGAGCAGTACTTC
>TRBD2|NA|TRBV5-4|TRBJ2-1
CASSRTSGIRNEQFF
TGTGCCAGCAGCCGGACTAGCGGGATTAGAAATGAGCAGTTCTTC
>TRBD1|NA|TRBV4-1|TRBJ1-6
CASSQVGPGQRNSPLHF
TGCGCCAGCAGCCAAGTGGGACCGGGACAGAGGAATTCACCCCTCCACTTT
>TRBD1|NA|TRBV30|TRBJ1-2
CAWRDRNYGYTF
TGTGCCTGGAGGGACAGGAACTATGGCTACACCTTC
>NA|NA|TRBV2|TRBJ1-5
CASSQNYGNQPQHF
TGTGCCAGCAGCCAAAACTACGGCAATCAGCCCCAGCATTTT
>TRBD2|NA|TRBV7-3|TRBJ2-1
CASSPVAGGPSDEQFF
TGTGCCAGCAGCCCAGTAGCGGGAGGGCCTAGCGATGAGCAGTTCTTC
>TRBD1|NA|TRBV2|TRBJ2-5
CASGRQGAREQYF
TGTGCCAGCGGACGACAGGGGGCGCGTGAGCAGTACTTC
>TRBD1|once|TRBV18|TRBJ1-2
CASSPGQGDGYTF
TGTGCCAGCTCACCAGGACAGGGCGATGGCTACACCTTC
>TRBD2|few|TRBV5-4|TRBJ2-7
CATASGSDREQYF
TGTGCCACCGCGAGCGGGAGTGACCGCGAGCAGTACTTC
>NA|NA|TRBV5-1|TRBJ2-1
CASRGGGRKYNEQFF
TGCGCCAGCAGAGGGGGCGGGAGGAAGTACAATGAGCAGTTCTTC
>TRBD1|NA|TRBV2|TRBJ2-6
CASRSQGSGANVLTF
TGTGCCAGCAGATCACAGGGGTCCGGGGCCAACGTCCTGACTTTC
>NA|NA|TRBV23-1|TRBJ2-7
CASSQSMSRVGEQYF
TGCGCCAGCAGTCAATCGATGAGCAGGGTGGGCGAGCAGTACTTC
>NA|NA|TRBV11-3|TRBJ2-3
CASSLDGSRRSTDTQYF
TGTGCCAGCAGCTTAGACGGGTCGCGCCGTAGCACAGATACGCAGTATTTT